This is a list of T cell receptor beta chains from one sample in a study of OX40 agonist ivuxolimab in advanced cancers. Profiled with immunoSEQ multiplex PCR; TCRdb holds only in-frame clones, not every one. The sample yields around 100,000 clones, around 92% seen once. The specimen was CD4+ or CD8+ T cells sorted from blood, collected in a trial of the OX40 agonist ivuxolimab. These receptors all stem from an adult with an advanced solid tumor such as melanoma, head and neck, liver or kidney cancer. Both conserved end residues are part of each CDR3. Fields, in order: clone size, V gene, D gene, J gene, CDR3 DNA, CDR3 protein. The D gene is left open where the match is weak. A clone size is listed for some rows: how often the clone was seen (once, few, many), or a class if it is expanded.

size: .; V: TRBV7-9; D: TRBD1; J: TRBJ2-1; DNA: TGTGCCAGCAGCAAACGTAGAGGGGACAGGGCGACGAATGAGCAGTTCTTC; CDR3: CASSKRRGDRATNEQFF
size: .; V: TRBV9; D: .; J: TRBJ1-3; DNA: TGTGCCAGCAGCGTAGCTCGGGGAGACACCATATATTTT; CDR3: CASSVARGDTIYF
size: .; V: TRBV30; D: .; J: TRBJ1-5; DNA: TGTGCCTGGAGTGAACTGAGCAATCAGCCCCAGCATTTT; CDR3: CAWSELSNQPQHF
size: .; V: TRBV6-5; D: .; J: TRBJ1-2; DNA: TGTGCCAGCAACAAAGCAGGGGTCTACTATGGCTACACCTTC; CDR3: CASNKAGVYYGYTF
size: .; V: TRBV5-4; D: .; J: TRBJ2-3; DNA: TGTGCCAGCAGCGGGCGCCGAGATACGCAGTATTTT; CDR3: CASSGRRDTQYF
size: .; V: TRBV28; D: .; J: TRBJ1-5; DNA: TGTGCCAGCAGTTTATCTGGGAGGTGGGGATATAGCAATCAGCCCCAGCATTTT; CDR3: CASSLSGRWGYSNQPQHF
size: once; V: TRBV4-2; D: TRBD1; J: TRBJ1-5; DNA: TGTGCCAGCAGCCATGAGCTGAAGACAGGGTTACAGCCCCAGCATTTT; CDR3: CASSHELKTGLQPQHF
size: .; V: TRBV30; D: .; J: TRBJ1-5; DNA: TGTGCCTGGAGCCAGTGGGTTAGCAATCAGCCCCAGCATTTT; CDR3: CAWSQWVSNQPQHF
size: few; V: TRBV6-4; D: .; J: TRBJ1-5; DNA: TGTGCCAGCAGTGCCTCAGGAGGGCAGCCCCAGCATTTT; CDR3: CASSASGGQPQHF
size: .; V: TRBV19; D: .; J: TRBJ1-5; DNA: TGTGCCAGTAGTATTAGGGTTGGGGGACAGCCCCAGCATTTT; CDR3: CASSIRVGGQPQHF
size: .; V: TRBV2; D: TRBD1; J: TRBJ1-1; DNA: TGTGCCAGCAGTGGACAGGGGAACACTGAAGCTTTCTTT; CDR3: CASSGQGNTEAFF
size: .; V: TRBV6-5; D: .; J: TRBJ2-3; DNA: TGTGCCAGCAGTTACTCGGGGGACCGCACAGATACGCAGTATTTT; CDR3: CASSYSGDRTDTQYF
size: few; V: TRBV25-1; D: TRBD2; J: TRBJ2-3; DNA: TGTGCCAGCCCGGGACTAGCGAATGGGGATACGCAGTATTTT; CDR3: CASPGLANGDTQYF
size: .; V: TRBV15; D: .; J: TRBJ1-5; DNA: TGTGCCACCAGCAGAGAGGGTGCCAAGAATCAGCCCCAGCATTTT; CDR3: CATSREGAKNQPQHF
size: .; V: TRBV6-6; D: TRBD1; J: TRBJ2-1; DNA: TGTGCCAGCAGGGATTCCCACAGGGGAAGCTACAATGAGCAGTTCTTC; CDR3: CASRDSHRGSYNEQFF
size: .; V: TRBV5-6; D: TRBD2; J: TRBJ2-1; DNA: TGTGCCAGCAGCTTGGGACTAGCGGGAGTGCAGGAGCAGTTCTTC; CDR3: CASSLGLAGVQEQFF
size: .; V: TRBV30; D: .; J: TRBJ1-5; DNA: TGTGCCTGGACCGGGACATTCGATCAGCCCCAGCATTTT; CDR3: CAWTGTFDQPQHF
size: .; V: TRBV11-1; D: TRBD1; J: TRBJ2-2; DNA: TGTGCCAGCAGCCCGCGATCCAACAGGGGGGCTGGGGAGCTGTTTTTT; CDR3: CASSPRSNRGAGELFF
size: .; V: TRBV6-1; D: .; J: TRBJ1-5; DNA: TGTGCCAGCAGCCTTAATCAGCCCCAGCATTTT; CDR3: CASSLNQPQHF